This T cell receptor beta chain was captured by sequencing in a study of cytomegalovirus exposure and HLA in healthy donors. For this clone: Its antigen is unknown.

Germline V gene data show CDR1 as SGHKS and CDR2 as YYEKEE (reference sequence). The CDR3 loop spans 16 amino acids. V shed 4 bases, J shed 3 bases, and the junction held 12 bases outside the gene matches. Findings and limits, study-wide: In vitro work confirmed that three CMV-associated chains recognize CMV antigens. There were reportedly fewer N-insertions in an Asian-associated ancestry cluster than the roughly 610-donor mean, in a later analysis. Earlier findings revealed that most TCR beta V segments proved productive either about 87% or about 30% of the time. TCR beta chain V- and J-gene trimming was linked, in a later analysis, to a missense variant in DCLRE1C.

With 60 Vbeta and 13 Jbeta primers, the PCR was carried out. TCRdb's copy holds only in-frame clones and misses some; the assay was immunoSEQ multiplex PCR. The sample carries around 170,000 clones, roughly 82% recorded once. The chain is built from TRBV5-5 and TRBJ2-7, with TRBD2 matching 8 bases. The sequence was collected from a woman aged 45-65 years in good health and CMV-seropositive. Sequencing was performed on PBMCs. The CDR3 reads CASSITTGGINYEQYF. DNA for the CDR3: TGTGCCAGCAGCATCACCACGGGGGGGATTAACTACGAGCAGTACTTC.